The next 9 T cell receptor beta chains were all read from a single sample in a study of tumor and adjacent non-tumor tissue in lung cancer. This sample's RNA came from whole unsorted tissue. The library came from three nested PCR rounds adapted from ARM-PCR protocols. MiXCR, applied by TCRdb to the multiplex PCR reads, yields one record per CDR3 protein. The sample has over 85,000 distinct CDR3 sequences, about 87% seen once. The sample taken for sequencing was lung tumor tissue. These receptors all stem from a man between 65 and 85 years old with non-small cell lung cancer.

This clonotype was seen more than once but under ten times. This chain uses TRBV20-1 with TRBJ1-1, with 7 bases aligning to TRBD1. The trim removed 7 bases at V and 1 base at J, leaving 12 bases unmatched. Germline V lookup: CDR1 DFQATT, CDR2 SNEGSKA (reference sequence). The CDR3 consists of 15 residues. DNA for the CDR3: TGCAGTGTTAGTTCCGACAGGGAGGAGAACACTGAAGCTTTCTTT. Translated, it gives CSVSSDREENTEAFF.

Remarks on this clonotype: Just one base apart from a much larger clone, this may be a read error. The chain joins TRBV5-1 to TRBJ1-2, with D perhaps TRBD1 (5 bases). This CDR3 is 14 amino acids long. Deletions cut 0 bases from V and 7 bases from J, with 13 bases between. Germline V gene data show CDR1 as SGHRS and CDR2 as YFSETQ. The DNA of the CDR3 is TGCGCCAGCAGCTTGGGACAGATCCCCGGTGGCTACACCTTC. It yields the protein CASSLGQIPGGYTF.

This sequence joins TRBV4-3 and TRBJ2-2; D not resolved. Germline V gene data show CDR1 as LGHNA and CDR2 as YSLEER. The CDR3 spans 16 residues. Trimming cost V 7 bases and J 0 bases, with 15 bases left between them. DNA of the CDR3: TGCGCCAGCATCCAGTACACGGATGCGAACACCGGGGAGCTGTTTTTT. This encodes CASIQYTDANTGELFF.

This rearrangement joins TRBV29-1 to TRBJ2-3; D call uncertain. The CDR3 runs to 12 residues. The ends were cut back, 3 bases at V and 5 bases at J, with 9 bases in the middle. From germline, CDR1 is SQVTM and CDR2 ANQGSEA. The CDR3 region is CSVDNGVDTQYF. CDR3 nucleotide sequence: TGCAGCGTTGATAACGGCGTAGATACGCAGTATTTT.

V and J are TRBV21-1 and TRBJ2-1; the table's D call, TRBD2, was not checked against the DNA. TRBV21-1 is annotated as a pseudogene. The CDR3 sequence is 16 residues long. DNA of the CDR3: TGTGCCAGCAGCAAAGAGGGCGAGCGGGTAAACAATGAGCGGTTCTTC. Amino acids: CASSKEGERVNNERFF.

About this clonotype itself: At one end, the junction sequence differs from germline, possibly due to a read error. This chain uses TRBV12-3 or TRBV12-4 with TRBJ2-7; D tentatively reads TRBD1 or TRBD2 (5 bases each). The CDR3 loop spans 15 amino acids. The CDR3 spells CARSIRDPLPREHYF. The DNA for the CDR3 is TGTGCCAGAAGTATCCGGGACCCCCTCCCTAGGGAGCATTACTTC.

About this clonotype itself: At one end the junction does not follow the germline gene, possibly because of a read error. The rearrangement uses TRBV5-6 and TRBJ1-1, with 9 bases that match TRBD1. Germline-derived CDR1 and CDR2 are SGHDT and YYEEEE. The CDR3 sequence is 16 residues long. The DNA of the CDR3 is TGTGCCGGCAGCTTGCCGGGACAGGGAATGAACACTGAATCTTTCTTT. Protein sequence: CAGSLPGQGMNTESFF.

Note on this clonotype: An end of the junction differs from the germline gene, which may be a read error. The chain carries TRBV28 and TRBJ2-5; TRBD2 is a possible D gene (5 bases). Per the germline V gene, CDR1 is MDHEN and CDR2 is SYDVKM. The CDR3 sequence is 13 residues long. Here the CDR3 reads CASSDHGKESQYF. Here the CDR3 DNA reads TGTGCCAGCAGTGATCACGGGAAAGAGTCCCAGTACTTC.

Concerning this clonotype itself: One end of the junction does not line up with germline, which may come from a read error. The chain is built from TRBV6-2 or TRBV6-3 and TRBJ2-3; D not certain. The CDR3 contains 16 residues. In germline, CDR1 is MNHEY, CDR2 SVGEGT. The CDR3 protein is CVSSQNEILVSDTQYF. CDR3 coding DNA: TGTGTCAGCAGTCAGAATGAGATACTGGTGTCGGATACGCAGTATTTT.